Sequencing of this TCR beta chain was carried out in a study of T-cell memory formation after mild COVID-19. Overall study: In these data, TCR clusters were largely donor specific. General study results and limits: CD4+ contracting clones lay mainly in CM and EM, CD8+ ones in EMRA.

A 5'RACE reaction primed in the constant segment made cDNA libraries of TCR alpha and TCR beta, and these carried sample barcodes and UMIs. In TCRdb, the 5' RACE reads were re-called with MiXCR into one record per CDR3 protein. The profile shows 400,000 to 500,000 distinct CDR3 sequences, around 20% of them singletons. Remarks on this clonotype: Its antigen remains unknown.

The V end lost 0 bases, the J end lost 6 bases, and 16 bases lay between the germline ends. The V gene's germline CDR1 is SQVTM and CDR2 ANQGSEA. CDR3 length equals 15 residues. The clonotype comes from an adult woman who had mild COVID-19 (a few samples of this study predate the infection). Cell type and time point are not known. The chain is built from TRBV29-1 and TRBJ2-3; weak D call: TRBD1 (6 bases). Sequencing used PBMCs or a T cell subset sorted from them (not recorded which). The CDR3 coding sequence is TGCAGCGTTGAAGATCGGACAGATGGGTGGGATACGCAGTATTTT. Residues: CSVEDRTDGWDTQYF.